These 10 T cell receptor beta chains came from one sample sequenced in a study of shared clonotypes between healthy human individuals. Profiled with immunoSEQ multiplex PCR; TCRdb holds only in-frame clones, not every one. The repertoire consists of 2 million to 2.5 million clones, with about nine tenths occurring once and the leading ten covering 0.37%. The sequenced material came from naive CD4+ T cells from PBMCs. Subset reported: CD45RA+ positively selected. These receptors were taken from a man aged 18 to 30 in good health. Some clones in this sample may be carry-over from other donors' samples.

This clone was counted a single time. The genes are TRBV9 and TRBJ2-7, with 7 bases lining up with TRBD2. Losses at the gene ends were 2 bases for V and 0 bases for J; bases not matched to a gene: 8. This CDR3 is 16 amino acids long. CDR1 and CDR2 from the germline V gene are SGDLS and YYNGEE. The CDR3 sequence is CASSVGGTAYSYEQYF. The CDR3 DNA reads TGTGCCAGCAGCGTCGGGGGGACGGCCTACTCCTACGAGCAGTACTTC.

V gene TRBV7-2 combines with J gene TRBJ1-4; D is uncertain. CDR3 length: 15 amino acids. Germline CDR1 is SGHTA and CDR2 is FQGNSA. Trimming left V 5 bases short and J 6 bases short, with 16 bases between. As DNA, the CDR3 is TGTGCCAGCAGCCGCACCTCCGCGGGATATGAAAAACTGTTTTTT. This sequence encodes CASSRTSAGYEKLFF.

The chain has TRBV9 and TRBJ2-7, with 11 bases that match TRBD2. J gave up 1 base and V 4 bases, and 10 bases lay outside the gene matches. Germline assignment: CDR1 SGDLS and CDR2 YYNGEE. This CDR3 has 17 residues. The CDR3 loop reads CASSTSTSGAGSYEQYF. CDR3 sequence (DNA): TGTGCCAGCAGCACCTCGACTAGCGGGGCAGGTTCCTACGAGCAGTACTTC.

This sequence joins TRBV6-1 and TRBJ1-5; the D gene is possibly TRBD1 (6 bases). Germline-derived CDR1 and CDR2 are MNHNS and SASEGT. Trimming took off 10 bases at V and 9 bases at J, with 19 bases between the two ends. The CDR3 is 13 residues long. The CDR3 here is CAIQGARVGPQHF. CDR3 sequence (DNA): TGTGCCATACAGGGCGCCCGGGTCGGGCCCCAGCATTTT.

The chain carries TRBV28 and TRBJ2-1; TRBD1 aligns across 7 bases. This CDR3 has 16 residues. The ends lost 7 bases at V and 7 bases at J; junction bases unmatched: 16. In germline, CDR1 is MDHEN, CDR2 SYDVKM. The CDR3 loop reads CASNTPATGSPNEQFF. The CDR3 region has the DNA TGTGCCAGCAATACTCCGGCGACAGGGTCCCCTAATGAGCAGTTCTTC.

The chain is built from TRBV5-4 and TRBJ2-5, with 7 bases aligning to TRBD2. The CDR3 is made up of 17 amino acids. Trimming took 1 base from V and 4 from J; bases not matched to a gene: 13. Germline CDR1 and CDR2: SGHNT and YYREEE (reference sequence). CDR3 amino acids: CASSLTTSALEGETQYF. The CDR3 bases are TGTGCCAGCAGCTTGACAACTAGCGCCCTAGAGGGAGAGACCCAGTACTTC. The full variable domain, rest sourced from reference TRBV5-4 and TRBJ2-5, is ETGVTQSPTHLIKTRGQQVTLRCSSQSGHNTVSWYQQALGQGPQFIFQYYREEENGRGNFPPRFSGLQFPNYSSELNVNALELDDSALYLCASSLTTSALEGETQYFGPGTRLLVL.

A single count supports this clone. The chain carries TRBV7-9 and TRBJ2-3, with 7 bases fitting TRBD1. V dropped 4 bases and J dropped 4; count of bases not matched to a gene: 5. Germline lookup yields CDR1 SEHNR and CDR2 FQNEAQ (reference sequence). This CDR3 region has 14 residues. The CDR3 region has the DNA TGTGCCAGCAGCTCAGACAGGGTCGCAGATACGCAGTATTTT. It is translated as CASSSDRVADTQYF.

Regarding this clone: The same CDR3 is also encoded by other DNA sequences in this sample. The chain has TRBV5-1 and TRBJ1-5; D gene uncertain. The CDR3 runs to 13 residues. The germline gives CDR1 SGHRS, CDR2 YFSETQ. Between the trimmed V and J ends, which lost 5 bases and 0 bases, there was a span of 6 bases. The DNA of the CDR3 is TGCGCCAGCAGTCTCTCTAGCAATCAGCCCCAGCATTTT. Translating gives CASSLSSNQPQHF. Full variable domain (rest looked up from reference TRBV5-1 and TRBJ1-5): KAGVTQTPRYLIKTRGQQVTLSCSPISGHRSVSWYQQTPGQGLQFLFEYFSETQRNKGNFPGRFSGRQFSNSRSEMNVSTLELGDSALYLCASSLSSNQPQHFGDGTRLSIL.

This chain joins TRBV7-9 and TRBJ1-5, with TRBD1 identical over 9 bases. The CDR3 sequence is 15 residues long. In germline, CDR1 is SEHNR, CDR2 FQNEAQ (reference sequence). The trim removed 8 bases at V and 0 bases at J, leaving 5 bases unmatched. The chain's CDR3 is CASGTGSNSNQPQHF. DNA of the CDR3: TGTGCCAGCGGGACAGGGTCTAATAGCAATCAGCCCCAGCATTTT.

This chain connects TRBV28 to TRBJ1-2; D is undetermined. Germline loops: CDR1 MDHEN, CDR2 SYDVKM. Trimming removed 5 bases from V and 4 bases from J, with 14 bases in between. This CDR3 is 14 amino acids long. The CDR3 spells CASSIPGSLYGYTF. DNA for the CDR3: TGTGCCAGCAGTATACCGGGATCCCTCTATGGCTACACCTTC.